What follows describes a single T cell receptor beta chain. This record belongs to a study of PD-L1 blockade in urothelial cancer. Study details: Male sex and bladder-origin urothelial cancer were recorded for about 90% of the roughly 29 patients. The authors examined blood 3 weeks (second dose) and 6 weeks after treatment start. A median approximately 150,000 T cells were found in blood samples.

Synthetic analogs of TCR templates were spiked into every PCR. Assay used: immunoSEQ multiplex PCR; TCRdb lists only in-frame clones, some missing. Among 55,000 to 70,000 clones listed, almost 85% were seen once. This CDR3 has 13 amino acids. Germline assignment: CDR1 MNHEY and CDR2 SVGAGI. The germline V and J ends were trimmed by 7 bases and 5 bases, with 11 bases remaining between them. The rearrangement uses TRBV6-5 and TRBJ2-2, with D perhaps matching TRBD1 (6 bases). The specimen comprised PBMCs, sampled around atezolizumab (anti-PD-L1) treatment. The sequence was obtained from a man aged 65-85 years with urothelial cancer. The CDR3 region has the DNA TGTGCCAGCACACAACAGGGTACCGGGGAGCTGTTTTTT. Its protein product is CASTQQGTGELFF.